The next 27 T cell receptor beta chains were all read from a single sample in a study of response to subunit inactivated influenza vaccine. One entry per CDR3 protein results from TCRdb running MiXCR on the RT-PCR reads. The sample carries roughly 780,000 distinct CDR3 sequences, about 18% recorded once. Sequenced here: PBMCs from blood, sampled 5 days after vaccination. The receptors were sampled from a man in his fifties or sixties who received an inactivated influenza vaccine.

The chain recombines TRBV7-9 with TRBJ2-5; D could derive from TRBD1 or TRBD2 (5 bases each). Germline loops: CDR1 SEHNR, CDR2 FQNEAQ (reference sequence). Trimming stripped 3 bases from V and 0 bases from J, with 11 bases between. This CDR3 comprises 15 residues. For the CDR3, the DNA is TGTGCCAGCAGCTTTCCGGGACCGTACCAAGAGACCCAGTACTTC. Translation gives CASSFPGPYQETQYF.

This clonotype was seen more than once but under ten times. V gene TRBV7-2 combines with J gene TRBJ2-3; 14 nucleotides match TRBD2. The CDR3 runs to 16 residues. V lost 1 base, J lost 5 bases, and 2 bases stayed unmatched. From germline, CDR1 is SGHTA and CDR2 FQGNSA. CDR3 sequence reads: CASSLVGTSGGDTQYF. CDR3 coding DNA: TGTGCCAGCAGCTTAGTGGGGACTAGCGGGGGAGATACGCAGTATTTT.

The chain recombines TRBV15 with TRBJ2-7, with D hard to call. The CDR3 consists of 12 residues. CDR1 and CDR2 from the germline V gene are LNHNV and YYDKDF (reference sequence). The V gene lost 0 bases and the J gene lost 5 bases, with 5 bases spanning the gap. Here the CDR3 DNA reads TGTGCCACCAGCAGAGAAAAGAACGAGCAGTACTTC. The encoded protein is CATSREKNEQYF. Filled out from reference TRBV15 and TRBJ2-7, the complete variable domain reads DAMVIQNPRYQVTQFGKPVTLSCSQTLNHNVMYWYQQKSSQAPKLLFHYYDKDFNNEADTPDNFQSRRPNTSFCFLDIRSPGLGDTAMYLCATSREKNEQYFGPGTRLTVT.

The table lists this clonotype with a few counts. This chain connects TRBV20-1 to TRBJ1-1; D not certain. V lost 7 bases, J lost 3 bases, and 9 bases lay in between. Germline lookup yields CDR1 DFQATT and CDR2 SNEGSKA (reference sequence). The CDR3 extends over 11 amino acids. This CDR3 reads CSVRRDTEAFF. CDR3 bases: TGCAGTGTGAGAAGAGACACTGAAGCTTTCTTT.

The V and J genes are TRBV10-3 and TRBJ2-7; 9 bases align to TRBD1. Germline V gene sequence: CDR1 ENHRY, CDR2 SYGVKD. The CDR3 totals 16 residues. The junction had 13 bases not matched to a gene; V was cut back by 7 bases and J by 3 bases. CDR3 DNA: TGTGCCATCAATCGATCACCGGGACAGGGATTCTACGAGCAGTACTTC. It encodes CAINRSPGQGFYEQYF.

For the CDR3, the DNA is TGTGCCAGCAGTCGGACGGACTCTGGAAACACCATATATTTT. Translation gives CASSRTDSGNTIYF. V usage is TRBV7-6 and J usage is TRBJ1-3; D call uncertain. V lost 6 bases and J 0 bases, leaving 9 bases between the germline ends. From germline, CDR1 is SGHVS and CDR2 FNYEAQ. This CDR3 is 14 amino acids long.

This clonotype was seen a few times. The chain joins TRBV20-1 to TRBJ2-5, with TRBD2 identical over 10 bases. Germline lookup yields CDR1 DFQATT and CDR2 SNEGSKA (reference sequence). V shed 4 bases, J shed 1 base, and the junction held 6 bases outside the gene matches. The CDR3 extends over 15 amino acids. In DNA form, the CDR3 reads TGCAGTGCTAATGGACTAGCGGAACTCCAAGAGACCCAGTACTTC. This encodes CSANGLAELQETQYF.

CDR3 DNA sequence: TGTGCCAGCAGTTACTCCTACAGGGTACCAAGCGGCTACACCTTC. Its translation is CASSYSYRVPSGYTF. The gene calls are TRBV6-5 and TRBJ1-2; perhaps TRBD1 as D (6 bases). Germline values: CDR1 MNHEY, CDR2 SVGAGI. The CDR3 contains 15 residues. V was shortened by 0 bases and J by 8 bases, with 16 bases between the two germline ends.

This clonotype came up many times. The chain couples TRBV20-1 to TRBJ1-2; no clear D. This CDR3 has 12 residues. Per the germline V gene, CDR1 is DFQATT and CDR2 is SNEGSKA (reference sequence). The germline V and J ends were trimmed by 7 bases and 4 bases, with 13 bases remaining between them. Here the CDR3 DNA reads TGCAGTGTTTCCGGACTCATCTATGGCTACACCTTC. Translation gives CSVSGLIYGYTF.

J is TRBJ2-3 and V is TRBV11-2, with 16 bases lining up with TRBD2. The CDR3 totals 16 residues. V lost 4 bases, J lost 6 bases, and 4 bases stayed unmatched. Per the germline V gene, CDR1 is SGHAT and CDR2 is FQNNGV. DNA of the CDR3: TGTGCCAGCAGCTCGGGACTAGCGGGGGGGCTTGATACGCAGTATTTT. As protein: CASSSGLAGGLDTQYF.

This clonotype was counted a few times. V is TRBV4-3 and J is TRBJ2-3, with unresolved D. Trimming cost V 4 bases and J 5 bases, with 10 bases left between them. Germline V CDR1 and CDR2: LGHNA, YSLEER. This CDR3 is built from 13 residues. The CDR3 loop reads CASSRRSGDTQYF. CDR3 DNA sequence: TGCGCCAGCAGCCGAAGGTCCGGAGATACGCAGTATTTT.

In its sample, this clonotype was seen a few times. V usage is TRBV6-2 or TRBV6-3 and J usage is TRBJ2-2, with 10 bases fitting TRBD1. J gave up 4 bases and V 6 bases, and 5 bases lay outside the gene matches. The germline gives CDR1 MNHEY, CDR2 SVGEGT. The CDR3 runs to 15 residues. The CDR3 DNA reads TGTGCCAGCAGATCCGGGACAGGGGTCACCGGGGAGCTGTTTTTT. Protein: CASRSGTGVTGELFF.

The chain combines TRBV7-2 with TRBJ2-2, with D maybe TRBD2 (5 bases). Germline CDR1 is SGHTA and CDR2 is FQGNSA. CDR3 length equals 14 residues. Trimming took 6 bases from V and 3 from J, leaving 11 bases between them. CDR3 protein: CASSRLAYTGELFF. The CDR3 coding sequence is TGTGCCAGCAGTCGTCTAGCCTACACCGGGGAGCTGTTTTTT.

This clonotype was observed many times. The chain joins TRBV20-1 to TRBJ2-7; D is possibly TRBD1 (6 bases). Germline CDR1 reads DFQATT; CDR2 reads SNEGSKA (reference sequence). This CDR3 has 15 amino acids. V was shortened by 6 bases and J by 3 bases, with 21 bases between the two germline ends. CDR3 sequence (DNA): TGCAGTGCACGCGTACCAGGACAGCGCCTCTACGAGCAGTACTTC. Its translation: CSARVPGQRLYEQYF.

The chain has TRBV27 and TRBJ2-1; D is unclear. V lost 2 bases and J 4 bases, leaving 18 bases between the germline ends. Germline CDR1 and CDR2: MNHEY and SMNVEV (reference sequence). The CDR3 loop spans 17 amino acids. CDR3 residues: CASSLIGFGSSYNEQFF. The DNA for the CDR3 is TGTGCCAGCAGTTTAATCGGCTTTGGGTCCTCATACAATGAGCAGTTCTTC.

This clonotype was seen a handful of times. The gene calls are TRBV21-1 and TRBJ2-3. TRBV21-1 is a documented pseudogene. The CDR3 loop spans 17 amino acids. The CDR3 sequence: CASSKGLLATSTDTQYF. CDR3 nucleotide sequence: TGTGCCAGCAGCAAAGGGTTGCTGGCTACTAGCACAGATACGCAGTATTTT.

This clonotype was recorded a few times. The chain recombines TRBV24-1 with TRBJ2-3; 10 nucleotides line up with TRBD2. Germline lookup yields CDR1 KGHDR and CDR2 SFDVKD. There are 14 residues in the CDR3. J lost 10 bases, V lost 4 bases, and 7 bases had no gene match. The CDR3 DNA sequence: TGTGCCACCAGTGACCTAGCGGGAGAGGGTGCGCAGTATTTT. Its translation is CATSDLAGEGAQYF.

The chain is built from TRBV7-2 and TRBJ2-1, with 9 bases aligning to TRBD2. CDR1 is SGHTA, CDR2 FQGNSA, per germline. V shed 5 bases, J shed 2 bases, and the junction held 7 bases outside the gene matches. The CDR3 runs to 16 residues. In nucleotides, the CDR3 is TGTGCCAGCAGCGCTCGCGGGGGGGCGCCCTACAATGAGCAGTTCTTC. Protein product: CASSARGGAPYNEQFF.

The table lists this clonotype with a few counts. V gene TRBV2 combines with J gene TRBJ1-6; maybe TRBD1 (5 bases). V lost 1 base to trimming and J lost 10 bases, with 14 bases between them. CDR1 and CDR2 from the germline V gene are SNHLY and FYNNEI. The length of the CDR3 is 15 residues. CDR3: CASSEGTSRVSPLHF. In DNA form, the CDR3 reads TGTGCCAGCAGTGAAGGGACATCTCGGGTCTCACCCCTCCACTTT. The whole variable domain, remainder taken from reference TRBV2 and TRBJ1-6, is EPEVTQTPSHQVTQMGQEVILRCVPISNHLYFYWYRQILGQKVEFLVSFYNNEISEKSEIFDDQFSVERPDGSNFTLKIRSTKLEDSAMYFCASSEGTSRVSPLHFGNGTRLTVT.

This chain uses TRBV2 with TRBJ2-1; 10 bases are shared with TRBD2. Unmatched junction bases numbered 3, after V lost 2 bases and J lost 5 bases. Germline CDR1 SNHLY, CDR2 FYNNEI. CDR3 length: 15 residues. The CDR3 region is CASSELAGENNEQFF. For the CDR3, the DNA is TGTGCCAGCAGTGAACTAGCGGGGGAAAACAATGAGCAGTTCTTC.

This clonotype showed up many times. This chain uses TRBV7-8 with TRBJ2-2; D may be TRBD2 (6 bases). From germline, CDR1 is SGHVS and CDR2 FQNEAQ. This CDR3 contains 15 residues. Trimming shortened V by 5 bases and J by 5 bases, and 15 bases separated the two germline ends. Here the CDR3 DNA reads TGTGCCAGCAGCCATCAGCGGGCGATGACCGGGGAGCTGTTTTTT. Translation: CASSHQRAMTGELFF.

The chain has TRBV11-2 and TRBJ2-2; D remains unclear. V lost 2 bases to trimming and J lost 6 bases, with 16 bases between them. From germline, CDR1 is SGHAT and CDR2 FQNNGV. CDR3 length: 16 amino acids. The CDR3 region is CASSLSRHGSSGELFF. As DNA, the CDR3 is TGTGCCAGCAGCTTATCCCGGCATGGGTCGTCCGGGGAGCTGTTTTTT.

The genes are TRBV4-2 and TRBJ2-7, with D possibly being TRBD1 (7 bases). CDR1 is LGHNA and CDR2 is YNFKEQ in the germline V gene. V was trimmed by 0 bases and J by 5 bases, leaving 14 bases between them. The CDR3 has 15 amino acids. The DNA of the CDR3 is TGTGCCAGCAGCCAAGATACGCAGGGGGGCAACGAGCAGTACTTC. Encoded protein: CASSQDTQGGNEQYF.

This clonotype was found many times. The CDR3 DNA is TGTGCCAGCAGTTTTGGGAGGGGATACGAGCAGTACTTC. This encodes CASSFGRGYEQYF. The V and J genes are TRBV7-2 and TRBJ2-7; 7 bases are a match to TRBD2. Germline trimming cut 6 bases from V and 4 bases from J; bases unmatched to any gene: 6. Germline V gives CDR1 SGHTA, CDR2 FQGNSA. CDR3 length: 13 residues.

The chain couples TRBV6-1 to TRBJ1-6; 7 bases match TRBD1. CDR1 and CDR2 (germline): MNHNS, SASEGT. Germline trimming cut 7 bases from V and 7 bases from J; bases unmatched to any gene: 7. The CDR3 is made up of 14 amino acids. The DNA for the CDR3 is TGTGCCAGCAATCGGGACAGCACGAATTCACCCCTCCACTTT. This sequence encodes CASNRDSTNSPLHF.

This clonotype occurred a few times. The V gene is TRBV10-3, the J gene TRBJ1-3; no reliable D call. The ends were cut back, 0 bases at V and 4 bases at J, with 13 bases in the middle. The CDR3 is 16 residues long. Germline V gives CDR1 ENHRY, CDR2 SYGVKD. CDR3 in amino acids: CAISESGVVGGNTIYF. CDR3 nucleotides: TGTGCCATCAGTGAGTCTGGGGTAGTAGGAGGAAACACCATATATTTT.

The sample holds a few counts of this clonotype. The rearrangement uses TRBV5-1 and TRBJ1-2; TRBD1 aligns across 7 bases. Trimming cost V 5 bases and J 1 base; bases outside gene matches: 14. From germline, CDR1 is SGHRS and CDR2 YFSETQ. The CDR3 consists of 17 residues. CDR3 loop: CASRRATGAQGNYGYTF. CDR3 in DNA: TGCGCCAGCAGGCGTGCAACAGGGGCGCAGGGTAACTATGGCTACACCTTC. Full variable domain (missing parts from reference TRBV5-1 and TRBJ1-2): KAGVTQTPRYLIKTRGQQVTLSCSPISGHRSVSWYQQTPGQGLQFLFEYFSETQRNKGNFPGRFSGRQFSNSRSEMNVSTLELGDSALYLCASRRATGAQGNYGYTFGSGTRLTVV.